The entry below describes one T cell receptor (beta chain). This CDR3 contains 13 residues. Unmatched junction bases numbered 2, after V lost 6 bases and J lost 2 bases. From germline, CDR1 is MNHEY and CDR2 SMNVEV (reference sequence). These data are taken from a study of T cell repertoires in urothelial bladder cancer. Some clones are missing from TCRdb's copy, which holds only in-frame ones; the method was immunoSEQ multiplex PCR. This sample has 9,500 to 13,000 clones, with roughly 72% found just once. The receptor was isolated from a human donor with a benign inflammatory bladder lesion. Material: tumor-infiltrating cells from bladder cancer. The chain joins TRBV27 to TRBJ2-7, with 9 bases matching TRBD1. The CDR3 region is CASRDRGTYEQYF. In DNA, the CDR3 is TGTGCCAGCAGGGACAGGGGAACCTACGAGCAGTACTTC.